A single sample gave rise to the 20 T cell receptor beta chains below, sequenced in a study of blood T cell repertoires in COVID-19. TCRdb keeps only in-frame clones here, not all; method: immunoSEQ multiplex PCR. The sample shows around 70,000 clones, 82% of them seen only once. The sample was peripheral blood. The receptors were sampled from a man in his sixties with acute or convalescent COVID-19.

Written as DNA, the CDR3 is TGTGCCAGCAGCCTAGGCCATGGAGTGAACACTGAAGCTTTCTTT. Its translation: CASSLGHGVNTEAFF. The gene calls are TRBV3-1 (or the pseudogene TRBV3-2) and TRBJ1-1; D gene ambiguous. Germline V gives CDR1 LGHDT, CDR2 YNNKEL (reference sequence). V lost 4 bases to trimming and J lost 0 bases, with 12 bases between them. This CDR3 is 15 amino acids long.

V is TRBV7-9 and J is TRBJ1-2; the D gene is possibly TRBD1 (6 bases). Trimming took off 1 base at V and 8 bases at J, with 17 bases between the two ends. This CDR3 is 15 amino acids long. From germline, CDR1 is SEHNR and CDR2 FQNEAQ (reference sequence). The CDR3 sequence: CASSLDSGQWRGYTF. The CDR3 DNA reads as TGTGCCAGCAGCTTAGATTCAGGACAGTGGAGGGGCTACACCTTC.

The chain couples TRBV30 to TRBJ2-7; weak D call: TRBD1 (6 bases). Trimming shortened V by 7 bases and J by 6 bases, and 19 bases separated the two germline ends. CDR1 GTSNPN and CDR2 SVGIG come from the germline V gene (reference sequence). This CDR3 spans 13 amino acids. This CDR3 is CASTGKGLLEQYV. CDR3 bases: TGTGCCTCCACAGGGAAAGGGCTCCTCGAGCAGTACGTC.

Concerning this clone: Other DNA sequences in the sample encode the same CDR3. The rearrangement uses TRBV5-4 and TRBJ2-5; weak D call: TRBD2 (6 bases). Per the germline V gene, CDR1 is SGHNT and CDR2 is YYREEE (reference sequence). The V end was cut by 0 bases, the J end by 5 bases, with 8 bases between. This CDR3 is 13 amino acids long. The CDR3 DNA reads TGTGCCAGCAGCTTGGTTGGGGGGGAGACCCAGTACTTC. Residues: CASSLVGGETQYF.

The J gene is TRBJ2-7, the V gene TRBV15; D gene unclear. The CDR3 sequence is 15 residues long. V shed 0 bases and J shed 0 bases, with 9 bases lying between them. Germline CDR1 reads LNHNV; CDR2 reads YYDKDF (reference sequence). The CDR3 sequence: CATSRDPWSSYEQYF. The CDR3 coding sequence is TGTGCCACCAGCAGAGATCCCTGGAGCTCCTACGAGCAGTACTTC.

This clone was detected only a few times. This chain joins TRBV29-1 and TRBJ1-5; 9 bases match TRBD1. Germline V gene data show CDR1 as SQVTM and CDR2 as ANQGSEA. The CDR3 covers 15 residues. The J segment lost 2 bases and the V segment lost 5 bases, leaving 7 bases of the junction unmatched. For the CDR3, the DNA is TGCAGCGTTTTAATCAGGACAGGGGGCAATCAGCCCCAGCATTTT. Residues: CSVLIRTGGNQPQHF.

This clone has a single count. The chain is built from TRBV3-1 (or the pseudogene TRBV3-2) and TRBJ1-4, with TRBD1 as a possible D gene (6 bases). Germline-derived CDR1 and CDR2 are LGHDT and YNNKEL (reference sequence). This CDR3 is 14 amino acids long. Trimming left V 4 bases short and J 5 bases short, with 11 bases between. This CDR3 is CASSPPGQNEKLFF. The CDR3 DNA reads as TGTGCCAGCAGCCCCCCGGGACAAAATGAAAAACTGTTTTTT.

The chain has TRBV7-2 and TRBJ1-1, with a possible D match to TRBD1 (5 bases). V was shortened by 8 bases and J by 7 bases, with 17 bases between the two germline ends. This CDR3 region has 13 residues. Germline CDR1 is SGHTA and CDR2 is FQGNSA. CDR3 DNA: TGTGCCAGCCGGAGTGGGGGGTGGCGTGAAGCTTTCTTT. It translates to CASRSGGWREAFF. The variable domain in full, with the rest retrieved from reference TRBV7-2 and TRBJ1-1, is GAGVSQSPSNKVTEKGKDVELRCDPISGHTALYWYRQSLGQGLEFLIYFQGNSAPDKSGLPSDRFSAERTGGSVSTLTIQRTQQEDSAVYLCASRSGGWREAFFGQGTRLTVV.

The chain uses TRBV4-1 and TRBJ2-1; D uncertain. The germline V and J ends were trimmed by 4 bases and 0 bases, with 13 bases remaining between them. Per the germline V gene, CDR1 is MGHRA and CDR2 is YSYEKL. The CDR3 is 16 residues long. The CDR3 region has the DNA TGCGCCAGCAGCCTCAACGAAGCGAGCTCCTACAATGAGCAGTTCTTC. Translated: CASSLNEASSYNEQFF.

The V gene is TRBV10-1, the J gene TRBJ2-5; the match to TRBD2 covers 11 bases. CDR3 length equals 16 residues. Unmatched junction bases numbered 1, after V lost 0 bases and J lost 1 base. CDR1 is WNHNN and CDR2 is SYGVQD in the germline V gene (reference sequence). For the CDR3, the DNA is TGCGCCAGCAGTGAGTCACTAGCGGGGGCCCAAGAGACCCAGTACTTC. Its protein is CASSESLAGAQETQYF.

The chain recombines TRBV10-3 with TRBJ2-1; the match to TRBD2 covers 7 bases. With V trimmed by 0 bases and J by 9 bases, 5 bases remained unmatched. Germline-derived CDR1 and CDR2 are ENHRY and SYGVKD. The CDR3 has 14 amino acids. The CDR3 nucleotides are TGTGCCATCAGTGAGTCGGCTGGGAGGGGTGAGCAGTTCTTC. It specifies CAISESAGRGEQFF.

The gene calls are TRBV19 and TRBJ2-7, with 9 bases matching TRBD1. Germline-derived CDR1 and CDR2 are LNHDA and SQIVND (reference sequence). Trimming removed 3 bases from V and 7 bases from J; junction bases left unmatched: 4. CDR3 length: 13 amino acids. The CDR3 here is CASSISGQGEQYV. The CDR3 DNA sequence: TGTGCCAGTAGTATCTCCGGACAGGGGGAGCAGTACGTC.

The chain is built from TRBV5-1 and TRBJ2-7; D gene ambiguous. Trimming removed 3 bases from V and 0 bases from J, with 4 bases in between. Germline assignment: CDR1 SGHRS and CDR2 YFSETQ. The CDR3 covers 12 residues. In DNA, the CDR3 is TGCGCCAGCAGCTCGAGCTCCTACGAGCAGTACTTC. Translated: CASSSSSYEQYF. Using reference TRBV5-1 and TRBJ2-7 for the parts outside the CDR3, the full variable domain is KAGVTQTPRYLIKTRGQQVTLSCSPISGHRSVSWYQQTPGQGLQFLFEYFSETQRNKGNFPGRFSGRQFSNSRSEMNVSTLELGDSALYLCASSSSSYEQYFGPGTRLTVT.

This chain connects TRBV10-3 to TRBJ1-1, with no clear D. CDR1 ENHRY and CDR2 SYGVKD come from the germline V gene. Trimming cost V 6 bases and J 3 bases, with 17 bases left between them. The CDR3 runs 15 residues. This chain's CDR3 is CAIRPTLVADTEAFF. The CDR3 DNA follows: TGTGCCATCAGACCGACTTTAGTGGCGGACACTGAAGCTTTCTTT.

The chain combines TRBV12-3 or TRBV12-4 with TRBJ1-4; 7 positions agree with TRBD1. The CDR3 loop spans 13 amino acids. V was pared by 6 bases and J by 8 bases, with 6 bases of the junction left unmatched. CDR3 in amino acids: CASRQGQGEKLFF. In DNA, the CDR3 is TGTGCCAGCAGACAGGGGCAAGGAGAAAAACTGTTTTTT.

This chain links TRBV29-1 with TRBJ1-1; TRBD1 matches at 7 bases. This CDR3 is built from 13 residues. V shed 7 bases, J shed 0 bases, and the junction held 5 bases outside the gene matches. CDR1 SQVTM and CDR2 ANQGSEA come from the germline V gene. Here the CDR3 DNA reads TGCAGCGCCCGGGGACAGCTGAACACTGAAGCTTTCTTT. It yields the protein CSARGQLNTEAFF. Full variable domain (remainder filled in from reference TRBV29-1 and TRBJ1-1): SAVISQKPSRDICQRGTSLTIQCQVDSQVTMMFWYRQQPGQSLTLIATANQGSEATYESGFVIDKFPISRPNLTFSTLTVSNMSPEDSSIYLCSARGQLNTEAFFGQGTRLTVV.

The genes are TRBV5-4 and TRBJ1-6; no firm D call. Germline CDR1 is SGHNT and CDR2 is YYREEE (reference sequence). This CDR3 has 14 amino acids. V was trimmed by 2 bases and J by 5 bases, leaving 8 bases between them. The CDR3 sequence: CASSLGRDNSPLHF. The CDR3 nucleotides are TGTGCCAGCAGCTTAGGGAGGGATAATTCACCCCTCCACTTT. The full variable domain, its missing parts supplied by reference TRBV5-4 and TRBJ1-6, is ETGVTQSPTHLIKTRGQQVTLRCSSQSGHNTVSWYQQALGQGPQFIFQYYREEENGRGNFPPRFSGLQFPNYSSELNVNALELDDSALYLCASSLGRDNSPLHFGNGTRLTVT.

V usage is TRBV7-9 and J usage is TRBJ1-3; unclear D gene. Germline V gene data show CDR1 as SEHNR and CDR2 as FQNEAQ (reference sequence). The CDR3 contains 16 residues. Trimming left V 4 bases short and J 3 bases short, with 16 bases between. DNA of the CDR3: TGTGCCAGCAGCTACGTTGGAGATTTTCGTGGAAACACCATATATTTT. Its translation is CASSYVGDFRGNTIYF.

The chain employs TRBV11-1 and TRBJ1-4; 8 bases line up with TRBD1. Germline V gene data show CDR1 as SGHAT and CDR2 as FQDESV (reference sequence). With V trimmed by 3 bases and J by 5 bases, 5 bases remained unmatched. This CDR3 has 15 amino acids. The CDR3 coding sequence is TGTGCCAGCAGCTTTGTGGGACAGGAAAATGAAAAACTGTTTTTT. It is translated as CASSFVGQENEKLFF.

CDR3 residues: CASSIGRGEYNEQFF. The CDR3, as DNA: TGTGCCAGTAGTATAGGGCGGGGGGAATATAATGAGCAGTTCTTC. This chain joins TRBV19 and TRBJ2-1; 8 bases match TRBD2. CDR3 length: 15 residues. V lost 1 base and J lost 7; bases outside the gene matches: 6. Germline V CDR1 and CDR2: LNHDA, SQIVND (reference sequence).